These 7 T cell receptor beta chains came from one sample sequenced in a study of neoadjuvant anti-PD-1 for oral cavity cancer. Only in-frame clones appear in the TCRdb table, and some are missing; sequencing was by immunoSEQ multiplex PCR. The table shows around 7,800 clones, with 55% to 70% occurring only once. Time point denoted: after neoadjuvant nivolumab, at surgical resection. Sequenced material: PBMCs, taken after nivolumab (anti-PD-1) treatment. All receptors come from a person aged 40 to 85 with oral cavity squamous cell carcinoma.

This chain links TRBV6-5 with TRBJ2-2; TRBD2 might be the D (5 bases). This CDR3 region has 14 residues. V was shortened by 0 bases and J by 6 bases, with 8 bases between the two germline ends. The germline CDR1 and CDR2 sequences are MNHEY and SVGAGI. The CDR3 DNA reads as TGTGCCAGCAGTTACTCGGGCGGGTCCGGGGAGCTGTTTTTT. It codes for CASSYSGGSGELFF.

The chain combines TRBV28 with TRBJ1-2; D not resolved. The V gene lost 3 bases and the J gene lost 0 bases, with 8 bases spanning the gap. From germline, CDR1 is MDHEN and CDR2 SYDVKM. This CDR3 contains 14 residues. The DNA of the CDR3 is TGTGCCAGCAGTTTGTACCTCTCTAACTATGGCTACACCTTC. Translating gives CASSLYLSNYGYTF.

The genes are TRBV27 and TRBJ1-1; D is ambiguous. Germline V lookup: CDR1 MNHEY, CDR2 SMNVEV (reference sequence). With 4 bases removed from V and 11 bases from J, the gap between germline ends came to 17 bases. The CDR3 has 13 amino acids. The CDR3 sequence: CASSSSTPRRAFF. The CDR3 DNA follows: TGTGCCAGCAGTTCGTCGACACCCCGGCGGGCTTTCTTT.

The CDR3 DNA is TGTGCCAGCAGCGGCTTTCACTCCGATGAGCAGTTCTTC. Translated: CASSGFHSDEQFF. This rearrangement joins TRBV28 to TRBJ2-1; D is undetermined. V lost 6 bases, J lost 8 bases, and 14 bases lay in between. Germline V gene lookup returns CDR1 MDHEN and CDR2 SYDVKM. The CDR3 contains 13 residues.

To note about this clone: Other DNA sequences in this specimen translate into the identical CDR3. V usage is TRBV4-3 and J usage is TRBJ1-1, with D unclear. V was cut by 3 bases and J by 5 bases, with 7 bases left in between. Germline values: CDR1 LGHNA, CDR2 YSLEER. There are 12 residues in the CDR3. CDR3 residues: CASSQGRTEAFF. In DNA, the CDR3 is TGCGCCAGCAGCCAGGGGAGGACTGAAGCTTTCTTT.

The chain joins TRBV21-1 to TRBJ1-2. TRBV21-1 is given as a pseudogene. This CDR3 has 18 residues. The CDR3 sequence is CASTHPPGDESRDYGYTF. CDR3 nucleotide sequence: TGTGCCAGCACCCACCCCCCGGGGGACGAATCCCGAGACTATGGCTACACCTTC.

The chain uses TRBV9 and TRBJ2-5; 9 bases match TRBD2. This CDR3 is 17 amino acids long. Germline lookup yields CDR1 SGDLS and CDR2 YYNGEE. Trimming cost V 0 bases and J 0 bases; bases outside gene matches: 6. Written as DNA, the CDR3 is TGTGCCAGCAGCGTAGGAGTTAGCGGGGGTAACCAAGAGACCCAGTACTTC. As protein: CASSVGVSGGNQETQYF.